One sample yielded the 24 T cell receptor beta chains listed below, sequenced in a study of vaccination and CD4 T cells after COVID-19. Regarding treatment: approximately nine-day PBMC culture with coronavirus spike peptide pools or control peptides (ViraFEST assay). Scientists ran DNA taken from cultured CD4+ T cells through the Oncomine TCR Beta short-read assay for sequencing. Using its own MiXCR run on the PCR reads, TCRdb lists one record per CDR3 protein. There are 13,000 or so distinct CDR3 sequences in the sample; approximately 57% occur only once, and about an eighth lies in the top ten. No cognate antigen is known for these TCRs. Sequenced material: CD4+ T cells from blood, cultured in vitro. Source of these receptors: a human donor who had recovered from COVID-19.

In DNA, the CDR3 is TGTGCCAGCAGTTACGACCTCGAGCAGTACTTC. Amino acid sequence: CASSYDLEQYF. The chain is built from TRBV6-2 or TRBV6-3 and TRBJ2-1; D is ambiguous. The end of the DNA fits TRBJ2-7 better, so the J call may be wrong. This CDR3 is 11 amino acids long. Germline CDR1 and CDR2: MNHEY and SVGEGT.

This rearrangement joins TRBV25-1 to TRBJ2-1, with 7 nucleotides matching TRBD2. Trimming took 1 base from V and 10 from J; bases not matched to a gene: 1. The CDR3 has 12 residues. Germline V gives CDR1 MGHDK, CDR2 SYGVNS. CDR3 sequence reads: CASSEFGGEQFF. As DNA, the CDR3 is TGTGCCAGCAGTGAATTCGGGGGGGAGCAGTTCTTC.

V is TRBV9 and J is TRBJ2-1; 11 positions agree with TRBD2. CDR3 length: 15 residues. The trim removed 0 bases at V and 8 bases at J, leaving 4 bases unmatched. Germline V CDR1 and CDR2: SGDLS, YYNGEE. This CDR3 reads CASSVVLAGVDEQFF. CDR3 in DNA: TGTGCCAGCAGCGTAGTACTAGCGGGAGTCGATGAGCAGTTCTTC.

The rearrangement joins TRBV7-2 to TRBJ1-1, with a weak D call TRBD1 (6 bases). CDR1 and CDR2 (germline): SGHTA, FQGNSA. The CDR3 length is 13 residues. The V end lost 3 bases, the J end lost 5 bases, and 10 bases lay between the germline ends. As DNA, the CDR3 is TGTGCCAGCAGCTTGAACAGGGAAACTGAAGCTTTCTTT. It yields the protein CASSLNRETEAFF. The entire variable domain, with the rest obtained from reference TRBV7-2 and TRBJ1-1, is as follows: GAGVSQSPSNKVTEKGKDVELRCDPISGHTALYWYRQSLGQGLEFLIYFQGNSAPDKSGLPSDRFSAERTGGSVSTLTIQRTQQEDSAVYLCASSLNRETEAFFGQGTRLTVV.

This clonotype was observed a handful of times. This chain uses TRBV7-9 with TRBJ1-6; possibly TRBD1 for D (6 bases). Between the trimmed V and J ends, which lost 8 bases and 8 bases, there was a span of 13 bases. The CDR3 has 13 residues. The germline CDR1 and CDR2 sequences are SEHNR and FQNEAQ (reference sequence). The CDR3 nucleotides read TGTGCCAGCGGTGTACAGGGTGATTCACCCCTCCACTTT. This sequence encodes CASGVQGDSPLHF.

The chain recombines TRBV5-4 with TRBJ2-3, with 7 positions matching TRBD2. The CDR3 consists of 14 residues. V shed 5 bases and J 3 bases; nucleotides not matched to a gene: 6. The germline gives CDR1 SGHNT, CDR2 YYREEE (reference sequence). CDR3 DNA: TGTGCCAGCAGGGGGAGGGATTGGACAGATACGCAGTATTTT. It specifies CASRGRDWTDTQYF. Based on the CDR3 plus reference TRBV5-4 and TRBJ2-3, the full variable domain is ETGVTQSPTHLIKTRGQQVTLRCSSQSGHNTVSWYQQALGQGPQFIFQYYREEENGRGNFPPRFSGLQFPNYSSELNVNALELDDSALYLCASRGRDWTDTQYFGPGTRLTVL.

The chain recombines TRBV7-3 with TRBJ2-2, with D unresolved. With 2 bases removed from V and 8 bases from J, the gap between germline ends came to 9 bases. Germline V gene data show CDR1 as SGHTA and CDR2 as FQGTGA. CDR3 length: 13 amino acids. DNA of the CDR3: TGTGCCAGCAGCTTAGGTCCCCTGGGGGAGCTGTTTTTT. Translated, it gives CASSLGPLGELFF.

The chain employs TRBV6-2 or TRBV6-3 and TRBJ2-4; D possibly corresponds to TRBD1 (5 bases). The V and J ends lost 0 bases and 7 bases respectively, with 16 bases between them. The CDR3 covers 16 residues. Per germline, CDR1 MNHEY and CDR2 SVGEGT. CDR3 amino acids: CASSYSTPGWGNIQYF. The CDR3 coding sequence is TGTGCCAGCAGTTACTCGACACCGGGCTGGGGCAACATTCAGTACTTC.

This clonotype has just one count. The rearrangement joins TRBV7-9 to TRBJ1-5; D is undetermined. The V gene lost 1 base and the J gene lost 3 bases, with 7 bases spanning the gap. Germline V gene data show CDR1 as SEHNR and CDR2 as FQNEAQ (reference sequence). The CDR3 sequence is 14 residues long. CDR3 nucleotides: TGTGCCAGCAGCTTAGGGCCAAACAATCAGCCCCAGCATTTT. This gives the protein CASSLGPNNQPQHF. The full variable domain, rest sourced from reference TRBV7-9 and TRBJ1-5, is DTGVSQNPRHKITKRGQNVTFRCDPISEHNRLYWYRQTLGQGPEFLTYFQNEAQLEKSRLLSDRFSAERPKGSFSTLEIQRTEQGDSAMYLCASSLGPNNQPQHFGDGTRLSIL.

The V call is TRBV6-1, the J call TRBJ1-5; a possible D gene is TRBD1 (5 bases). V was pared by 6 bases and J by 3 bases, with 15 bases between. CDR1 and CDR2 from the germline V gene are MNHNS and SASEGT. This CDR3 comprises 15 residues. The CDR3 loop reads CASRRINRPNQPQHF. In DNA form, the CDR3 reads TGTGCCAGCAGAAGGATCAACAGGCCCAATCAGCCCCAGCATTTT.

This chain connects TRBV5-1 to TRBJ2-3; D is ambiguous. CDR1 is SGHRS and CDR2 is YFSETQ in the germline V gene. V gave up 1 base and J gave up 0 bases, with 6 bases separating them. This CDR3 has 14 residues. CDR3 nucleotide sequence: TGCGCCAGCAGCTTGCGCGGTAGCACAGATACGCAGTATTTT. It translates to CASSLRGSTDTQYF. The entire variable domain, with the rest obtained from reference TRBV5-1 and TRBJ2-3, is as follows: KAGVTQTPRYLIKTRGQQVTLSCSPISGHRSVSWYQQTPGQGLQFLFEYFSETQRNKGNFPGRFSGRQFSNSRSEMNVSTLELGDSALYLCASSLRGSTDTQYFGPGTRLTVL.

The chain is built from TRBV20-1 and TRBJ1-6, with D possibly being TRBD1 (5 bases). The CDR3 loop spans 15 amino acids. CDR1 DFQATT and CDR2 SNEGSKA come from the germline V gene (reference sequence). V gave up 6 bases and J gave up 0 bases, with 12 bases separating them. The CDR3 protein is CSAGTRSSYNSPLHF. CDR3 in DNA: TGCAGTGCAGGGACCCGGAGCTCCTATAATTCACCCCTCCACTTT.

The V call is TRBV25-1, the J call TRBJ2-3, with 11 positions matching TRBD1. J lost 3 bases, V lost 6 bases, and 8 bases had no gene match. CDR1 and CDR2 (germline): MGHDK, SYGVNS. The CDR3 is 16 amino acids. For the CDR3, the DNA is TGTGCCAGCAGCAGTCCCGGGACAGGGGGGACAGATACGCAGTATTTT. Translation: CASSSPGTGGTDTQYF.

The chain recombines TRBV28 with TRBJ2-2, with a tentative D call TRBD1 (5 bases). Looked up from germline, CDR1 is MDHEN and CDR2 is SYDVKM. The V end was cut by 5 bases, the J end by 3 bases, with 13 bases between. CDR3 length equals 15 residues. The CDR3: CASSPLRVHTGELFF. In DNA form, the CDR3 reads TGTGCCAGCAGTCCGCTCAGGGTCCACACCGGGGAGCTGTTTTTT.

The chain combines TRBV2 with TRBJ2-3, with a possible D match to TRBD1 (5 bases). Between the trimmed V and J ends, which lost 6 bases and 5 bases, there was a span of 9 bases. Germline loops: CDR1 SNHLY, CDR2 FYNNEI. The CDR3 spans 12 residues. CDR3 DNA sequence: TGTGCCAGCAGGGGGCTAGAAGATACGCAGTATTTT. This encodes CASRGLEDTQYF.

The genes are TRBV28 and TRBJ2-2; 9 bases are a match to TRBD1. In germline, CDR1 is MDHEN, CDR2 SYDVKM. The CDR3 is made up of 16 amino acids. V was clipped by 5 bases and J by 5 bases; unmatched bases: 9. In nucleotides, the CDR3 is TGTGCCAGCAGTCCCCCGACAGGGGGGGTAACCGGGGAGCTGTTTTTT. It codes for CASSPPTGGVTGELFF.

In this sample, this clonotype turned up a few times. The chain couples TRBV6-2 or TRBV6-3 to TRBJ1-1, with a weak D call TRBD1 (6 bases). V was clipped by 6 bases and J by 1 base, with 15 bases between them. Germline CDR1 is MNHEY and CDR2 is SVGEGT. The CDR3 extends over 15 amino acids. The CDR3 reads CASRHPGQPNTEAFF. CDR3 nucleotide sequence: TGTGCCAGCAGACATCCGGGACAACCGAACACTGAAGCTTTCTTT.

This clonotype occurred a few times. The chain joins TRBV6-1 to TRBJ1-3; D is undetermined. The CDR3 covers 12 residues. CDR1 and CDR2 from the germline V gene are MNHNS and SASEGT. V was clipped by 8 bases and J by 1 base, with 6 bases between them. DNA of the CDR3: TGTGCCAGCCGACCTTCTGGAAACACCATATATTTT. Translated, it gives CASRPSGNTIYF.

This clonotype came up a few times. CDR3: CSAPRQGPDTQYF. The CDR3 DNA is TGCAGTGCACCGCGACAGGGGCCAGATACGCAGTATTTT. The chain couples TRBV20-1 to TRBJ2-3; 8 nucleotides line up with TRBD1. Per the germline V gene, CDR1 is DFQATT and CDR2 is SNEGSKA (reference sequence). Trimming removed 6 bases from V and 4 bases from J; junction bases left unmatched: 6. This CDR3 comprises 13 residues.

The CDR3 nucleotides are TGTGCCATCACTGGAAGTGGCTCTGGAAACACCATATATTTT. It yields the protein CAITGSGSGNTIYF. This chain uses TRBV10-3 with TRBJ1-3; no reliable D call. V was clipped by 7 bases and J by 0 bases, with 10 bases between them. The CDR3 length is 14 residues. From germline, CDR1 is ENHRY and CDR2 SYGVKD.

This clonotype was counted a single time. At one of its ends the junction is not consistent with the germline gene, which may arise from a read error. The CDR3 protein is CASNLAGGHTPQYF. The CDR3 nucleotides read TGTGCCAGCAACTTAGCGGGGGGCCACACCCCGCAGTACTTC. V gene TRBV7-2 combines with J gene TRBJ2-7; TRBD2 matches 10 bases. This CDR3 contains 14 residues. Germline V gene lookup returns CDR1 SGHTA and CDR2 FQGNSA. Variable domain in full (rest from reference TRBV7-2 and TRBJ2-7): GAGVSQSPSNKVTEKGKDVELRCDPISGHTALYWYRQSLGQGLEFLIYFQGNSAPDKSGLPSDRFSAERTGGSVSTLTIQRTQQEDSAVYLCASNLAGGHTPQYFGPGTRLTVT.

The rearrangement uses TRBV15 and TRBJ2-2; the D is unclear. Germline V gene sequence: CDR1 LNHNV, CDR2 YYDKDF (reference sequence). Trimming removed 1 base at V and 0 bases at J, with 3 bases between. The CDR3 length is 14 residues. CDR3 loop: CATSRGANTGELFF. CDR3 nucleotide sequence: TGTGCCACCAGCAGAGGAGCGAACACCGGGGAGCTGTTTTTT. Complete variable domain (other parts from reference TRBV15 and TRBJ2-2): DAMVIQNPRYQVTQFGKPVTLSCSQTLNHNVMYWYQQKSSQAPKLLFHYYDKDFNNEADTPDNFQSRRPNTSFCFLDIRSPGLGDTAMYLCATSRGANTGELFFGEGSRLTVL.

The chain recombines TRBV5-1 with TRBJ2-3, with 8 positions matching TRBD2. The germline V gene encodes CDR1 SGHRS and CDR2 YFSETQ. This CDR3 comprises 13 residues. J lost 6 bases, V lost 4 bases, and 4 bases had no gene match. CDR3 DNA sequence: TGCGCCAGCAGCGTCGGGGGGGCCGATACGCAGTATTTT. Translating it yields CASSVGGADTQYF.

This clonotype was observed a handful of times. This rearrangement joins TRBV7-9 to TRBJ1-2; 7 bases match TRBD1. The CDR3 extends over 13 amino acids. V shed 5 bases, J shed 4 bases, and the junction held 4 bases outside the gene matches. Germline CDR1 SEHNR, CDR2 FQNEAQ (reference sequence). DNA for the CDR3: TGTGCCAGCAGCAATAGGGGGCCCTATGGCTACACCTTC. Its translation: CASSNRGPYGYTF.